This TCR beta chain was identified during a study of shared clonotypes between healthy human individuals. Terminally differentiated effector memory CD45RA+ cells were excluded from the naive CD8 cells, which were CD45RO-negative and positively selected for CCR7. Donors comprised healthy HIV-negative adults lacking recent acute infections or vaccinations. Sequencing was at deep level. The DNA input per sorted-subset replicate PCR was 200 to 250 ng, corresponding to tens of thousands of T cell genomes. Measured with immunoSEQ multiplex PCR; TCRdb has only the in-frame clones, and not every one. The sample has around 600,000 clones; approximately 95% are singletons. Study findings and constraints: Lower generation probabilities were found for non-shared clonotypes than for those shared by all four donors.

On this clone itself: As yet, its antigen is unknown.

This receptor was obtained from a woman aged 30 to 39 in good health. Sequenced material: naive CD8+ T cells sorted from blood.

CDR3 nucleotide sequence: TGTGCCAGCAGGCCCCGTGGACAGGAGCAGTACTTC. It encodes CASRPRGQEQYF. The V and J genes are TRBV28 and TRBJ2-7; the D gene is possibly TRBD1 (6 bases). Germline V gene sequence: CDR1 MDHEN, CDR2 SYDVKM. The ends were cut back, 6 bases at V and 7 bases at J, with 13 bases in the middle. The CDR3 runs 12 residues.